The next 18 T cell receptor beta chains were all read from a single sample in a study of graft-versus-host responses after intestinal transplantation. Clones were sequenced by immunoSEQ multiplex PCR, and TCRdb holds only the in-frame ones, with some missing. The data show 90,000 to 95,000 clones, about nine tenths seen once. What these receptors recognize is not known. The specimen was unstimulated CD8+ T cells sorted from spleen or lymph node cells, collected before intestinal transplant. These TCRs come from a human donor who received an intestinal transplant.

CDR3 coding DNA: TGTGCCAGCAGCTTGCTCGGGACGGCGAGAGATACGCAGTATTTT. Residues: CASSLLGTARDTQYF. This chain uses TRBV5-4 with TRBJ2-3; D tentatively fits TRBD1 or TRBD2 (5 bases each). The germline V and J ends were trimmed by 1 base and 5 bases, with 14 bases remaining between them. Germline CDR1 reads SGHNT; CDR2 reads YYREEE (reference sequence). CDR3 size: 15 residues.

This chain connects TRBV7-7 to TRBJ2-1; 11 nucleotides align to TRBD2. The CDR3 has 16 residues. With V trimmed by 5 bases and J by 6 bases, 9 bases remained unmatched. CDR1 is SSHAT and CDR2 is FNYEAQ in the germline V gene (reference sequence). This CDR3 reads CASSPTTSGGLNEQFF. In nucleotides, the CDR3 is TGTGCCAGCAGCCCCACCACTAGCGGGGGCCTCAATGAGCAGTTCTTC.

This chain joins TRBV6-1 and TRBJ1-2, with D tentatively TRBD1 (6 bases). The germline V and J ends were trimmed by 10 bases and 2 bases, with 11 bases remaining between them. This CDR3 has 12 amino acids. Per the germline V gene, CDR1 is MNHNS and CDR2 is SASEGT. CDR3 nucleotide sequence: TGTGCCATCGGACAGTCCAACTATGGCTACACCTTC. Encoded protein: CAIGQSNYGYTF.

This clone has more than one count but fewer than ten. V and J are TRBV6-5 and TRBJ1-4, with a tentative D call TRBD1 (6 bases). Trimming stripped 9 bases from V and 6 bases from J, with 17 bases between. The CDR3 contains 14 residues. Per the germline V gene, CDR1 is MNHEY and CDR2 is SVGAGI. CDR3 protein: CASSITGPDEKLFF. The CDR3 DNA reads TGTGCCAGTTCCATTACAGGGCCTGATGAAAAACTGTTTTTT.

The V call is TRBV5-6, the J call TRBJ2-4; TRBD1 agrees at 8 bases. V was pared by 2 bases and J by 7 bases, with 8 bases of the junction left unmatched. The CDR3 extends over 15 amino acids. Looked up from germline, CDR1 is SGHDT and CDR2 is YYEEEE. The DNA for the CDR3 is TGTGCCAGCAGCTTCGTTGGGACAGGCGATAACATTCAGTACTTC. Protein product: CASSFVGTGDNIQYF.

The chain recombines TRBV19 with TRBJ2-7; 7 bases line up with TRBD1. The CDR3 spans 16 residues. Per germline, CDR1 LNHDA and CDR2 SQIVND (reference sequence). After removal of 5 bases from V and 3 bases from J, the junction contained 13 bases not matched to a gene. DNA for the CDR3: TGTGCCAGTAGTTCCCCCACAGGGGTCCCTATCTACGAGCAGTACTTC. It encodes CASSSPTGVPIYEQYF.

V and J are TRBV5-1 and TRBJ2-1; TRBD2 might be the D (5 bases). The CDR3 has 13 amino acids. V was clipped by 3 bases and J by 10 bases, with 14 bases between them. The germline CDR1 and CDR2 sequences are SGHRS and YFSETQ. CDR3 nucleotide sequence: TGCGCCAGCAGCTGGAGCGGACTCCACGAGCAGTTCTTC. Translated, it gives CASSWSGLHEQFF.

This rearrangement joins TRBV25-1 to TRBJ1-1, with unresolved D. The germline CDR1 and CDR2 sequences are MGHDK and SYGVNS. The CDR3 has 13 amino acids. Trimming cost V 3 bases and J 8 bases, with 13 bases left between them. In nucleotides, the CDR3 is TGTGCCAGCAGTGACCCCGGCCAGACCGAAGCTTTCTTT. This translates into CASSDPGQTEAFF.

The chain couples TRBV5-6 to TRBJ2-7; 8 bases map to TRBD2. The CDR3 sequence is 15 residues long. Unmatched junction bases numbered 5, after V lost 1 base and J lost 2 bases. Germline V lookup: CDR1 SGHDT, CDR2 YYEEEE. CDR3 DNA: TGTGCCAGCAGCTTGTTGTTAGCGGGGACCTACGAGCAGTACTTC. Its protein product is CASSLLLAGTYEQYF.

The chain joins TRBV11-2 to TRBJ1-6; TRBD1 aligns across 10 bases. Trimming cost V 3 bases and J 7 bases; bases outside gene matches: 3. In germline, CDR1 is SGHAT, CDR2 FQNNGV. CDR3 length equals 15 residues. The CDR3 reads CASSLKDRGNSPLHF. The CDR3 nucleotides are TGTGCCAGCAGCTTGAAGGACAGGGGGAATTCACCCCTCCACTTT.

The rearrangement uses TRBV7-3 and TRBJ2-3; the D is unclear. The CDR3 has 15 amino acids. Germline V gene data show CDR1 as SGHTA and CDR2 as FQGTGA. V gave up 3 bases and J gave up 2 bases, with 12 bases separating them. CDR3: CASSLGRWDTDTQYF. For the CDR3, the DNA is TGTGCCAGCAGCTTGGGTCGGTGGGACACAGATACGCAGTATTTT.

The rearrangement joins TRBV4-1 to TRBJ2-7; D not certain. This CDR3 contains 13 residues. V lost 0 bases and J 4 bases, leaving 7 bases between the germline ends. Germline CDR1 is MGHRA and CDR2 is YSYEKL. The CDR3 DNA follows: TGCGCCAGCAGCCAAGATGCCCTTTACGAGCAGTACTTC. Amino acid sequence: CASSQDALYEQYF.

The genes are TRBV6-5 and TRBJ1-4, with a possible D match to TRBD1 (5 bases). CDR3 length: 15 amino acids. In germline, CDR1 is MNHEY, CDR2 SVGAGI. V dropped 6 bases and J dropped 4 bases, with 15 bases sitting between them. CDR3 residues: CASRRGTSRNEKLFF. The CDR3 region has the DNA TGTGCCAGCAGACGCGGGACCTCTCGTAATGAAAAACTGTTTTTT.

Worth noting for this clone: The identical CDR3 is also encoded by other nucleotide sequences in the sample. V usage is TRBV9 and J usage is TRBJ2-2; D might be TRBD2 (6 bases). V dropped 2 bases and J dropped 4 bases, with 9 bases sitting between them. The CDR3 length is 14 residues. The germline V gene has CDR1 SGDLS and CDR2 YYNGEE. The CDR3 coding sequence is TGTGCCAGCAGCGTGGGGGGTGGCACCGGGGAGCTGTTTTTT. Residues: CASSVGGGTGELFF.

This chain connects TRBV20-1 to TRBJ2-7, with no clear D. The CDR3 extends over 11 amino acids. Germline assignment: CDR1 DFQATT and CDR2 SNEGSKA (reference sequence). V shed 6 bases and J shed 4 bases, with 10 bases lying between them. Written as DNA, the CDR3 is TGCAGTGCACCTCAGGAGTACGAGCAGTACTTC. Amino acids: CSAPQEYEQYF.

The rearrangement uses TRBV28 and TRBJ2-3; 10 positions agree with TRBD1. Germline V CDR1 and CDR2: MDHEN, SYDVKM. The CDR3 contains 14 residues. V dropped 5 bases and J dropped 3; count of bases not matched to a gene: 2. The CDR3 spells CASSGQGGTDTQYF. The CDR3, as DNA: TGTGCCAGCAGTGGACAGGGGGGAACAGATACGCAGTATTTT.

The table lists this clone with a count of one. An end of the junction does not agree with germline; a read error may underlie this. The chain recombines TRBV30 with TRBJ1-5; possibly TRBD1 for D (6 bases). CDR1 is GTSNPN and CDR2 is SVGIG in the germline V gene (reference sequence). The CDR3 contains 14 residues. CDR3 amino acids: CARSLGASNQPQHF. The CDR3 DNA reads as TGTGCCCGGAGTTTGGGGGCCAGCAATCAGCCCCAGCATTTT.

V gene TRBV11-1 combines with J gene TRBJ1-2; 9 bases line up with TRBD1. Per the germline V gene, CDR1 is SGHAT and CDR2 is FQDESV (reference sequence). The CDR3 is 15 amino acids. The junction had 6 bases not matched to a gene; V was cut back by 5 bases and J by 2 bases. The CDR3 here is CASSPRDRENYGYTF. CDR3 DNA: TGTGCCAGCAGCCCACGGGACAGGGAAAACTATGGCTACACCTTC.